Detailed here is one TCR beta chain. This sample stems from a study of T-cell reconstitution after alpha-beta-depleted transplantation in children. Germline CDR1 SQVTM, CDR2 ANQGSEA. Trimming cost V 6 bases and J 4 bases; bases outside gene matches: 9. The CDR3 covers 14 residues. The authors prepared the TCRbeta library with unique molecular identifiers. Each CDR3 protein is one row after TCRdb ran MiXCR on the PCR reads. The sample shows around 500,000 distinct CDR3 sequences, 9.5% to 15% of them seen only once. The chain joins TRBV29-1 to TRBJ2-7, with 10 positions matching TRBD1. The TCR sequence derives from a human donor who donated a stem cell graft to a child with combined immunodeficiency. This specimen was PBMCs from the stem cell graft donor, taken from the stem cell graft. The CDR3, as DNA: TGCAGCGTCAGGTCCGGGACAGGGGTGTACGAGCAGTACTTC. Amino acid sequence: CSVRSGTGVYEQYF.